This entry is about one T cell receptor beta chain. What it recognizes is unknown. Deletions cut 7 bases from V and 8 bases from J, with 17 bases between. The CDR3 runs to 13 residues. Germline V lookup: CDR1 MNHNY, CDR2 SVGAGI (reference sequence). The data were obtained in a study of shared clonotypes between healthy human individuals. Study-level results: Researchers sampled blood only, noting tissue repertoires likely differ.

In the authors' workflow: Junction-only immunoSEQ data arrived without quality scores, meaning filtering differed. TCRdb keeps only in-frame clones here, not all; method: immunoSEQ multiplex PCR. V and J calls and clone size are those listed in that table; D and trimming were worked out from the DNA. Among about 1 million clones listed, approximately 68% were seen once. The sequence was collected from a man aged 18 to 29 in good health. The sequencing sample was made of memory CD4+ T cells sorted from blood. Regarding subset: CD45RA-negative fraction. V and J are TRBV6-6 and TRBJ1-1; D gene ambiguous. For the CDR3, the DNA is TGTGCCAGCACTCGGAAGAGGGCAGAAGAAGCTTTCTTT. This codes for CASTRKRAEEAFF.